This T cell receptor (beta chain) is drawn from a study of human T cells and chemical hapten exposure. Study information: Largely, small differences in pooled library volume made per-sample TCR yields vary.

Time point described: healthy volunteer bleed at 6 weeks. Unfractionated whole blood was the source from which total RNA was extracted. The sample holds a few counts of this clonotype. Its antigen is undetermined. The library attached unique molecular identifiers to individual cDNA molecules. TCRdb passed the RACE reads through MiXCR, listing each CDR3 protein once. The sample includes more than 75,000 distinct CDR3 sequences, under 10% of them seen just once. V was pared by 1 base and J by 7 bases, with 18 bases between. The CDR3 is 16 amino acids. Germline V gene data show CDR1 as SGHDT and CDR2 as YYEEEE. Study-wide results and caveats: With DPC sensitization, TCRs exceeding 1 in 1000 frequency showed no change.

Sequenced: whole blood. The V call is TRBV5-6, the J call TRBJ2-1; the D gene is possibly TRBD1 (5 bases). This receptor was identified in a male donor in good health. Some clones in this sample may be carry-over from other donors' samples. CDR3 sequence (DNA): TGTGCCAGCAGCTTGCTTGGTACAGGTGAAAGGAATGAGCAGTTCTTC. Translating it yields CASSLLGTGERNEQFF.